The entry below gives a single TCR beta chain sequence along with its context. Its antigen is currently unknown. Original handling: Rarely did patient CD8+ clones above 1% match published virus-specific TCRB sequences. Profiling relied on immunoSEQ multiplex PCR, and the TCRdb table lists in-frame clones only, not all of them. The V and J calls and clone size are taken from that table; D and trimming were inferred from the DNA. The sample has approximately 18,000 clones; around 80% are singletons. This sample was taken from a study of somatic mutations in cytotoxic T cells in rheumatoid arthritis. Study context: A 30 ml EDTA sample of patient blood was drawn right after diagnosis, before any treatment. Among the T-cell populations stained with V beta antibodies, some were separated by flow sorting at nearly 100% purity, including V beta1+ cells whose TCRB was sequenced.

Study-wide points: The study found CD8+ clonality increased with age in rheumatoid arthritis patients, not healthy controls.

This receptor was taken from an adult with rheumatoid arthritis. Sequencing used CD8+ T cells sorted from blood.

CDR3 amino acids: CATKGGTGELFF. The CDR3 nucleotides read TGTGCCACCAAGGGGGGCACCGGGGAGCTGTTTTTT. The V gene is TRBV6-6, the J gene TRBJ2-2; D may match TRBD1 or TRBD2 (6 bases each). The CDR3 sequence is 12 residues long. The V and J ends lost 10 bases and 4 bases respectively, with 10 bases between them. Germline V gene sequence: CDR1 MNHNY, CDR2 SVGAGI (reference sequence).